Sequencing of this T cell receptor beta chain was carried out in a study of blood T cell repertoires in COVID-19. Whole-study context: Acute-phase and convalescent COVID-19 samples originated in the United States, Italy and Spain.

As originally analysed: Reference gene primer amplification in the assay estimated nucleated cell counts. Profiled with immunoSEQ multiplex PCR; TCRdb holds only in-frame clones, not every one. The V and J calls and the clone size are those of that table, but D and trimming were determined from the DNA. The sample contains 230,000 or so clones, approximately 88% of which appear only once. This TCR was sampled from a woman aged 40 to 55 with acute COVID-19. Sequencing used PBMCs or T cells enriched from blood (not recorded which).

For the CDR3, the DNA is TGTGCCAGCAGGAAAACTGGTAGCAATCAGCCCCAGCATTTT. It codes for CASRKTGSNQPQHF. The gene calls are TRBV7-8 and TRBJ1-5; D gene unclear. Per the germline V gene, CDR1 is SGHVS and CDR2 is FQNEAQ. Trimming shortened V by 6 bases and J by 0 bases, and 9 bases separated the two germline ends. CDR3 length equals 14 residues.